The 32 T cell receptor beta chains below all came from one sample that was sequenced in a study of blood T cell repertoires in COVID-19. Libraries were prepared by immunoSEQ multiplex PCR; TCRdb keeps only in-frame clonotypes and omits some of them. Among some 100,000 clones, approximately 81% were seen once, and the ten largest hold approximately 25%. The sample comprised peripheral blood. Every receptor here comes from an elderly man with active or convalescent COVID-19.

The V call is TRBV5-1, the J call TRBJ2-7; 8 bases are a match to TRBD1. The CDR3 has 15 residues. Germline trimming cut 2 bases from V and 5 bases from J; bases unmatched to any gene: 9. Germline V gene sequence: CDR1 SGHRS, CDR2 YFSETQ. The CDR3 DNA sequence: TGCGCCAGCAGCTTAAGGGGAGGACAGGGCAACGAGCAGTACTTC. Amino acids: CASSLRGGQGNEQYF. Combining the CDR3 with reference TRBV5-1 and TRBJ2-7 gives the whole variable domain KAGVTQTPRYLIKTRGQQVTLSCSPISGHRSVSWYQQTPGQGLQFLFEYFSETQRNKGNFPGRFSGRQFSNSRSEMNVSTLELGDSALYLCASSLRGGQGNEQYFGPGTRLTVT.

This clone showed up just a few times. This rearrangement joins TRBV6-5 to TRBJ1-2; 8 bases agree with TRBD1. Germline CDR1 MNHEY, CDR2 SVGAGI. The CDR3 is 13 amino acids. Trimming took 6 bases from V and 8 from J; bases not matched to a gene: 8. This CDR3 is CASSQGQARGYTF. In DNA form, the CDR3 reads TGTGCCAGCAGCCAGGGACAGGCAAGGGGCTACACCTTC.

This chain connects TRBV6-5 to TRBJ2-1; D unresolved. Germline V lookup: CDR1 MNHEY, CDR2 SVGAGI. V dropped 6 bases and J dropped 12 bases, with 12 bases sitting between them. The CDR3 is 11 residues long. CDR3 sequence: CASSPRVRQFF. The CDR3 DNA follows: TGTGCCAGCAGCCCCCGTGTGCGGCAGTTCTTC.

The V call is TRBV3-1 (or the pseudogene TRBV3-2), the J call TRBJ2-3; 11 bases align to TRBD2. The CDR3 sequence is 16 residues long. Germline-derived CDR1 and CDR2 are LGHDT and YNNKEL (reference sequence). V lost 4 bases and J lost 2; bases outside the gene matches: 5. The CDR3 loop is CASSRRLAGTTDTQYF. The CDR3, as DNA: TGTGCCAGCAGCCGACGACTAGCGGGGACCACAGATACGCAGTATTTT.

The J gene is TRBJ2-1, the V gene TRBV6-5; 12 bases are shared with TRBD2. The CDR3 runs 15 residues. The J segment lost 8 bases and the V segment lost 9 bases, leaving 11 bases of the junction unmatched. Germline CDR1 is MNHEY and CDR2 is SVGAGI. DNA for the CDR3: TGTGCCAGTAGTCCTAGCGGGGGGGCGGGCGATGAGCAGTTCTTC. Its protein is CASSPSGGAGDEQFF.

Only one count was recorded for this clone. This chain connects TRBV4-1 to TRBJ1-1; D may be TRBD1 (5 bases). The CDR3 is 16 residues long. The germline V gene encodes CDR1 MGHRA and CDR2 YSYEKL. Trimming removed 4 bases at V and 0 bases at J, with 15 bases between. In DNA form, the CDR3 reads TGCGCCAGCAGCCGATCAACTGGGGGGGTGAACACTGAAGCTTTCTTT. The encoded protein is CASSRSTGGVNTEAFF.

The CDR3 coding sequence is TGCAGCGTTGAAGAGGGAGGCGAAGCTTTCTTT. Protein sequence: CSVEEGGEAFF. The chain combines TRBV29-1 with TRBJ1-1; D remains unclear. V lost 0 bases and J lost 8, with 7 bases in between. Germline V gives CDR1 SQVTM, CDR2 ANQGSEA. The CDR3 contains 11 residues.

V and J are TRBV28 and TRBJ1-1; D perhaps matches TRBD1 (6 bases). Per the germline V gene, CDR1 is MDHEN and CDR2 is SYDVKM. Deletions cut 4 bases from V and 4 bases from J, with 7 bases between. This CDR3 region has 12 residues. In DNA form, the CDR3 reads TGTGCCAGCAGTTACAGGGTCACTGAAGCTTTCTTT. Its protein is CASSYRVTEAFF. The variable domain in full, with the rest retrieved from reference TRBV28 and TRBJ1-1, is DVKVTQSSRYLVKRTGEKVFLECVQDMDHENMFWYRQDPGLGLRLIYFSYDVKMKEKGDIPEGYSVSREKKERFSLILESASTNQTSMYLCASSYRVTEAFFGQGTRLTVV.

The chain uses TRBV6-2 or TRBV6-3 and TRBJ1-2, with D tentatively TRBD1 (6 bases). CDR3 size: 14 residues. Per the germline V gene, CDR1 is MNHEY and CDR2 is SVGEGT. The V end was cut by 5 bases, the J end by 7 bases, with 17 bases between. The CDR3 nucleotides read TGTGCCAGCAGTAGGACAGCGCAGACTGGTGGCTACACCTTC. This gives the protein CASSRTAQTGGYTF.

This chain joins TRBV3-1 (or the pseudogene TRBV3-2) and TRBJ1-2; tentatively, D is TRBD1 (6 bases). Germline CDR1 reads LGHDT; CDR2 reads YNNKEL (reference sequence). With 0 bases removed from V and 7 bases from J, the gap between germline ends came to 12 bases. The CDR3 is made up of 14 amino acids. The CDR3 bases are TGTGCCAGCAGCCAAGAACAGGGCCTTCGTGGCTACACCTTC. Translation: CASSQEQGLRGYTF.

The chain combines TRBV20-1 with TRBJ2-1; 7 bases align to TRBD2. This CDR3 region has 16 residues. With 3 bases clipped from V and 4 bases from J, the junction kept 12 bases outside the gene matches. CDR1 and CDR2 from the germline V gene are DFQATT and SNEGSKA (reference sequence). CDR3 protein: CSASSPTSARYNEQFF. In DNA form, the CDR3 reads TGCAGTGCTAGTTCCCCAACTAGCGCCCGTTACAATGAGCAGTTCTTC.

This clone was seen a handful of times. The V call is TRBV9, the J call TRBJ1-2; 10 nucleotides line up with TRBD1. The CDR3 consists of 13 residues. Germline values: CDR1 SGDLS, CDR2 YYNGEE. V trimming: 5 bases; J trimming: 2 bases; junction bases outside the gene matches: 0. The CDR3 is CASRGQGNYGYTF. CDR3 DNA: TGTGCCAGCAGGGGACAGGGGAACTATGGCTACACCTTC.

V usage is TRBV12-3 or TRBV12-4 and J usage is TRBJ1-2; no clear D gene. Trimming removed 3 bases from V and 3 bases from J, with 8 bases in between. This CDR3 comprises 13 residues. The CDR3 loop is CASSFGVDYGYTF. CDR3 sequence (DNA): TGTGCCAGCAGTTTCGGGGTGGACTATGGCTACACCTTC.

The chain uses TRBV11-3 and TRBJ2-7, with D possibly TRBD1 on 5 matching bases. CDR3 length: 14 amino acids. Trimming took off 5 bases at V and 2 bases at J, with 13 bases between the two ends. CDR1 is SGHNT, CDR2 YENEEA, per germline. The DNA of the CDR3 is TGTGCCAGCAGCCCAGGGTCAAGAGCCTACGAGCAGTACTTC. Translating gives CASSPGSRAYEQYF.

V and J are TRBV18 and TRBJ2-2; D is unclear. Germline lookup yields CDR1 KGHSH and CDR2 LQKENI. The CDR3 runs to 16 residues. The V gene lost 5 bases and the J gene lost 2 bases, with 15 bases spanning the gap. DNA for the CDR3: TGTGCCAGCTCAAGTAAGATAGGCGGAAACACCGGGGAGCTGTTTTTT. Translated, it gives CASSSKIGGNTGELFF. The whole variable domain, filled in from reference TRBV18 and TRBJ2-2, reads NAGVMQNPRHLVRRRGQEARLRCSPMKGHSHVYWYRQLPEEGLKFMVYLQKENIIDESGMPKERFSAEFPKEGPSILRIQQVVRGDSAAYFCASSSKIGGNTGELFFGEGSRLTVL.

The J gene is TRBJ1-1, the V gene TRBV7-2; perhaps TRBD1 as D (5 bases). This CDR3 comprises 15 residues. Germline V CDR1 and CDR2: SGHTA, FQGNSA. The V gene lost 4 bases and the J gene lost 4 bases, with 16 bases spanning the gap. CDR3 region: CASSSARGRSTEAFF. For the CDR3, the DNA is TGTGCCAGCAGCTCCGCCCGGGGGAGAAGCACTGAAGCTTTCTTT.

The chain has TRBV7-2 and TRBJ2-2; 8 bases are a match to TRBD1. V shed 3 bases and J 4 bases; nucleotides not matched to a gene: 1. Per the germline V gene, CDR1 is SGHTA and CDR2 is FQGNSA. CDR3 length equals 14 residues. CDR3 sequence: CASSFTGGTGELFF. CDR3 sequence (DNA): TGTGCCAGCAGCTTCACAGGGGGCACCGGGGAGCTGTTTTTT.

This chain uses TRBV19 with TRBJ1-2; 7 nucleotides agree with TRBD1. This CDR3 has 14 residues. Germline CDR1 is LNHDA and CDR2 is SQIVND (reference sequence). V shed 8 bases, J shed 4 bases, and the junction held 10 bases outside the gene matches. CDR3 sequence: CASLNRGSFYGYTF. The CDR3 DNA reads as TGTGCCAGTCTGAACAGGGGCTCCTTCTATGGCTACACCTTC.

The V call is TRBV19, the J call TRBJ2-1; TRBD1 is a possible D gene (6 bases). Trimming removed 6 bases from V and 0 bases from J, with 12 bases in between. This CDR3 is 15 amino acids long. In germline, CDR1 is LNHDA, CDR2 SQIVND (reference sequence). DNA of the CDR3: TGTGCCAGTAGCGATACAGGGATCTCCTACAATGAGCAGTTCTTC. Encoded protein: CASSDTGISYNEQFF.

The chain couples TRBV19 to TRBJ2-7, with a tentative D call TRBD1 (6 bases). The CDR3 sequence is 14 residues long. Germline loops: CDR1 LNHDA, CDR2 SQIVND (reference sequence). The germline V and J ends were trimmed by 2 bases and 3 bases, with 11 bases remaining between them. CDR3 loop: CASSIRHRDYEQYF. CDR3 DNA: TGTGCCAGTAGTATACGGCACAGGGACTACGAGCAGTACTTC. Full variable domain (rest looked up from reference TRBV19 and TRBJ2-7): DGGITQSPKYLFRKEGQNVTLSCEQNLNHDAMYWYRQDPGQGLRLIYYSQIVNDFQKGDIAEGYSVSREKKESFPLTVTSAQKNPTAFYLCASSIRHRDYEQYFGPGTRLTVT.

CDR3 region: CASSPAAGANVLTF. The CDR3 bases are TGTGCCAGCAGCCCGGCGGCTGGGGCCAACGTCCTGACTTTC. The chain is built from TRBV28 and TRBJ2-6; D not resolved. V was trimmed by 6 bases and J by 2 bases, leaving 8 bases between them. This CDR3 is 14 amino acids long. Germline CDR1 and CDR2: MDHEN and SYDVKM.

The chain combines TRBV5-1 with TRBJ2-3; D possibly corresponds to TRBD2 (6 bases). Germline V gives CDR1 SGHRS, CDR2 YFSETQ. The CDR3 is made up of 14 amino acids. Trimming removed 5 bases at V and 3 bases at J, with 13 bases between. CDR3 loop: CASRSAGTTDTQYF. The CDR3 DNA is TGCGCCAGCAGGTCAGCGGGTACGACAGATACGCAGTATTTT.

The J gene is TRBJ2-7, the V gene TRBV27; TRBD1 aligns across 8 bases. CDR3 length: 16 amino acids. Germline V CDR1 and CDR2: MNHEY, SMNVEV (reference sequence). J lost 7 bases, V lost 4 bases, and 15 bases had no gene match. CDR3 in amino acids: CASSSTPVTGVREQYF. CDR3 coding DNA: TGTGCCAGCAGTTCCACCCCGGTGACAGGGGTTCGAGAGCAGTACTTC.

This chain connects TRBV5-4 to TRBJ1-2; TRBD1 might be the D (5 bases). Deletions cut 3 bases from V and 11 bases from J, with 20 bases between. Germline loops: CDR1 SGHNT, CDR2 YYREEE (reference sequence). The CDR3 totals 14 residues. In DNA form, the CDR3 reads TGTGCCAGCAGCTCTCCGTCGGGGGGGAGTTTTTACACCTTC. It yields the protein CASSSPSGGSFYTF.

V gene TRBV6-2 or TRBV6-3 combines with J gene TRBJ1-1; a weak D match, TRBD1 (5 bases). This CDR3 has 15 residues. The ends were cut back, 4 bases at V and 6 bases at J, with 18 bases in the middle. CDR1 is MNHEY, CDR2 SVGEGT, per germline. The CDR3 loop reads CASSSTSRVVAEAFF. Here the CDR3 DNA reads TGTGCCAGCAGTTCGACTTCCAGGGTCGTTGCTGAAGCTTTCTTT.

The V and J genes are TRBV18 and TRBJ1-4, with unresolved D. The CDR3 is 14 amino acids. V lost 3 bases and J 8 bases, leaving 13 bases between the germline ends. Germline CDR1 reads KGHSH; CDR2 reads LQKENI. The CDR3 protein is CASSPSVWREKLFF. The DNA for the CDR3 is TGTGCCAGCTCACCCTCGGTTTGGAGAGAAAAACTGTTTTTT. Drawing the rest from reference TRBV18 and TRBJ1-4, the complete variable domain is NAGVMQNPRHLVRRRGQEARLRCSPMKGHSHVYWYRQLPEEGLKFMVYLQKENIIDESGMPKERFSAEFPKEGPSILRIQQVVRGDSAAYFCASSPSVWREKLFFGSGTQLSVL.

This clone was seen once. This chain uses TRBV28 with TRBJ2-1, with 7 nucleotides matching TRBD1. J gave up 6 bases and V 6 bases, and 2 bases lay outside the gene matches. Germline assignment: CDR1 MDHEN and CDR2 SYDVKM. The CDR3 has 12 amino acids. The CDR3 loop is CASRRQGNEQFF. Written as DNA, the CDR3 is TGTGCCAGCAGAAGACAGGGCAATGAGCAGTTCTTC.

In DNA, the CDR3 is TGCGCCAGCAGCCCCTCGCTCCCGGCAGGGGCGGGCGAGCAGTACTTC. This gives the protein CASSPSLPAGAGEQYF. The genes are TRBV4-3 and TRBJ2-7; tentative D call: TRBD1 (6 bases). This CDR3 spans 16 amino acids. The germline V gene encodes CDR1 LGHNA and CDR2 YSLEER. V was trimmed by 4 bases and J by 6 bases, leaving 22 bases between them.

This clone was recorded only once. The chain joins TRBV19 to TRBJ1-2; TRBD1 agrees at 10 bases. The trim removed 6 bases at V and 4 bases at J, leaving 8 bases unmatched. The CDR3 is 15 amino acids. Germline V lookup: CDR1 LNHDA, CDR2 SQIVND (reference sequence). The DNA for the CDR3 is TGTGCCAGTAGGCGGGACAGGGGACCTTCCTATGGCTACACCTTC. It codes for CASRRDRGPSYGYTF.

The rearrangement links TRBV4-3 to TRBJ1-3; tentatively, D is TRBD1 (6 bases). The CDR3 extends over 16 amino acids. Germline CDR1 is LGHNA and CDR2 is YSLEER. V was pared by 1 base and J by 1 base, with 11 bases between. CDR3 sequence: CASSQAWTESGNTIYF. The CDR3 DNA reads TGCGCCAGCAGCCAAGCTTGGACAGAGTCTGGAAACACCATATATTTT.

This CDR3 reads CASSLYGLGQGADTQYF. The DNA for the CDR3 is TGTGCCAGCAGTTTATATGGGTTGGGACAGGGGGCAGATACGCAGTATTTT. V gene TRBV28 combines with J gene TRBJ2-3, with TRBD1 matching over 11 bases. V lost 1 base to trimming and J lost 4 bases; unmatched junction nucleotides: 7. The CDR3 runs 17 residues. Germline CDR1 reads MDHEN; CDR2 reads SYDVKM. The whole variable domain, remainder taken from reference TRBV28 and TRBJ2-3, is DVKVTQSSRYLVKRTGEKVFLECVQDMDHENMFWYRQDPGLGLRLIYFSYDVKMKEKGDIPEGYSVSREKKERFSLILESASTNQTSMYLCASSLYGLGQGADTQYFGPGTRLTVL.

This clone was seen once. J is TRBJ1-2 and V is TRBV9; 12 positions agree with TRBD1. Trimming cost V 0 bases and J 8 bases; bases outside gene matches: 5. CDR3 length: 15 amino acids. In germline, CDR1 is SGDLS, CDR2 YYNGEE. This CDR3 is CASSVGDRGRWGYTF. CDR3 nucleotides: TGTGCCAGCAGCGTAGGGGACAGGGGGCGATGGGGCTACACCTTC.